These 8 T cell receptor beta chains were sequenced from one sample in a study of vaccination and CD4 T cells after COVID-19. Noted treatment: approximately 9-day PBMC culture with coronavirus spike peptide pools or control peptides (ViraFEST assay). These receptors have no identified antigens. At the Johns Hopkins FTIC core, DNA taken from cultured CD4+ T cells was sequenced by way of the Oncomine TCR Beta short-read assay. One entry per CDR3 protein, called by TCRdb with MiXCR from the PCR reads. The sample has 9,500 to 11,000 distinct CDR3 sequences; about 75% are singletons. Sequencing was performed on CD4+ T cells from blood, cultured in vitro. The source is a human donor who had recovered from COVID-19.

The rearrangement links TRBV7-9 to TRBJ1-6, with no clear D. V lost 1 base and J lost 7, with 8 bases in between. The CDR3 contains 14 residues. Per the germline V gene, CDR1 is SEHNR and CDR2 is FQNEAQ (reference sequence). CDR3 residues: CASSLEPRNSPLHF. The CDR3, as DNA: TGTGCCAGCAGCTTAGAGCCCAGAAATTCACCCCTCCACTTT.

The CDR3 nucleotides are TGTGCCAGCCAAACCGGACAGGGTATGTACGAGCAGTACTTC. Its translation is CASQTGQGMYEQYF. V and J are TRBV6-1 and TRBJ2-7, with 8 bases lining up with TRBD1. The CDR3 runs to 14 residues. V lost 8 bases, J lost 4 bases, and 10 bases stayed unmatched. Germline V gene lookup returns CDR1 MNHNS and CDR2 SASEGT.

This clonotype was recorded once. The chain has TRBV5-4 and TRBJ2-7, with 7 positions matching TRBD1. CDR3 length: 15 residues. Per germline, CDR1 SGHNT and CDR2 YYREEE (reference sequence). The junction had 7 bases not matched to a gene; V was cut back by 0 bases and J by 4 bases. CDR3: CASSLGLDRLYEQYF. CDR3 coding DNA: TGTGCCAGCAGCTTGGGGTTGGACAGGTTATACGAGCAGTACTTC.

Written as DNA, the CDR3 is TGTGCCAGCAGTGGACAGGGGAGCTTCTGGGCCTATGGCTACACCTTC. Its protein is CASSGQGSFWAYGYTF. The chain employs TRBV28 and TRBJ1-2; 9 nucleotides agree with TRBD1. The J segment lost 4 bases and the V segment lost 5 bases, leaving 11 bases of the junction unmatched. The CDR3 length is 16 residues. Looked up from germline, CDR1 is MDHEN and CDR2 is SYDVKM.

As DNA, the CDR3 is TGTGCCAGCAGTAGCGGTACGCAGTATTTT. It specifies CASSSGTQYF. The chain joins TRBV28 to TRBJ2-3; TRBD2 is a possible D gene (5 bases). Trimming took off 5 bases at V and 8 bases at J, with 5 bases between the two ends. The CDR3 spans 10 residues. CDR1 MDHEN and CDR2 SYDVKM come from the germline V gene.

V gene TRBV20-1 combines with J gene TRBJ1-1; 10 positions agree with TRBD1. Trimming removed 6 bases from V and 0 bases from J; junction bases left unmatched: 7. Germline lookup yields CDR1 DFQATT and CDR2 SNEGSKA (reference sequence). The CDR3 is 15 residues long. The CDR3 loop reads CSAPTGGGMNTEAFF. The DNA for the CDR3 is TGCAGTGCACCGACAGGGGGCGGCATGAACACTGAAGCTTTCTTT.

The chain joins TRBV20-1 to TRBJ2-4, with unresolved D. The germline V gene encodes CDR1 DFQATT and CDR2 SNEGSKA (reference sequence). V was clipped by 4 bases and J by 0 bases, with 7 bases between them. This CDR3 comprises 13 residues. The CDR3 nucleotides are TGCAGTGCTATCTCACTAGCCAAAAACATTCAGTACTTC. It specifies CSAISLAKNIQYF.

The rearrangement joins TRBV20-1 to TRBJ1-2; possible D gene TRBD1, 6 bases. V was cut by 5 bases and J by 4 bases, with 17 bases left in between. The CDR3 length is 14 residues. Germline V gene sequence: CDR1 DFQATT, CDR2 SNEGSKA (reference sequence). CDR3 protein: CSAPLRGSAYGYTF. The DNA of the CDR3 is TGCAGTGCTCCACTCAGGGGAAGTGCCTATGGCTACACCTTC.